This T cell receptor beta chain was observed in a study of identical twins. From the 5' RACE reads, TCRdb called clonotypes with MiXCR, one entry per CDR3 protein. The profile shows about 530,000 distinct CDR3 sequences, 20% to 25% of them singletons. As concerns this clonotype: Its antigen is undetermined.

Study results and caveats: With abundant cord blood beta clonotypes, insertions were fewer; memory repertoires showed no such pattern. Researchers caution that invariant MAIT and iNKT cells could partly confound zero-insertion analyses.

These sequences were also reported in another study, on yellow fever vaccine responses in identical twins. From that study: Twins' vaccine T cell responses were reported to seem partly convergent and partly personalized.

This clonotype was sampled from a woman aged 18-30 years in good health. Sequencing was carried out using CD4+ T cells sorted from blood.

CDR3 residues: CASSFGQTTNEKLFF. DNA for the CDR3: TGTGCCAGCAGCTTCGGACAGACAACTAATGAAAAACTGTTTTTT. V is TRBV2 and J is TRBJ1-4; TRBD1 might be the D (6 bases). V lost 6 bases and J lost 0, with 11 bases in between. Germline assignment: CDR1 SNHLY and CDR2 FYNNEI. CDR3 size: 15 residues.